This is a list of T cell receptor beta chains from one sample in a study of T cell responses to AZD1222 COVID-19 vaccine. The repertoire was sequenced with immunoSEQ multiplex PCR; TCRdb's copy has only in-frame clones and lacks some. The data show over 100,000 clones, approximately 90% seen once. This specimen consisted of peripheral blood, obtained on day 0 of AZD1222 vaccination. The receptor source for this set is an adult in good health. CDR3s leave out the opening cysteine and the closing phenylalanine or tryptophan. The order of the fields is D gene, V gene, J gene, CDR3 protein. A D gene is named only where the DNA matches it firmly.

TRBD2	TRBV11-2	TRBJ2-1	ASSFTSGSGEQF
NA	TRBV6-5	TRBJ2-1	ASSYSDDGNEQF
NA	TRBV3-1/TRBV3-2	TRBJ2-3	ASSQIQDTQY
NA	TRBV7-9	TRBJ1-4	ASSLRSSPNEKLF
TRBD1	TRBV30	TRBJ1-4	AWSAGQQATNEKLF
TRBD2	TRBV5-4	TRBJ2-3	ASRSGLAGGTDTQY
NA	TRBV2	TRBJ1-2	ASIWQGDGYT
TRBD2	TRBV4-3	TRBJ2-1	ASSQGLASYNEQF
NA	TRBV18	TRBJ1-5	ASSPMGDQPQH
NA	TRBV19	TRBJ1-5	ASSIDGFGGYSNQPQH
TRBD1	TRBV5-1	TRBJ1-4	ASSSQGAEEKLF
NA	TRBV5-6	TRBJ1-2	ASSSGSYGYT
NA	TRBV2	TRBJ1-2	ASSIQTDNYGYT
NA	TRBV2	TRBJ2-2	ASSERTGELF
TRBD2	TRBV9	TRBJ2-6	ASSEGLAGDGANVLT
NA	TRBV2	TRBJ1-1	ATGGGRTVMNTEAF
TRBD1	TRBV5-1	TRBJ2-7	ASSGGTGLPPYEQY
TRBD2	TRBV5-1	TRBJ2-1	ASSPAGTSGLYNEQF
TRBD1	TRBV6-5	TRBJ1-4	ATRQGAGEKLF
TRBD1	TRBV7-9	TRBJ1-2	ASSGSGTAWGYYGYT
NA	TRBV12-3/TRBV12-4	TRBJ1-1	ASSFAEGTEAF
TRBD2	TRBV9	TRBJ2-1	ASTPGPSGGYNEQF
TRBD1	TRBV6-2/TRBV6-3	TRBJ2-1	ASSEIQGAEYNEQF
NA	TRBV12-3/TRBV12-4	TRBJ1-5	ASSGVGQPQH
NA	TRBV11-2	TRBJ1-1	ASSLGDHLGAF
TRBD1	TRBV3-1/TRBV3-2	TRBJ2-3	ASSQDFPRGRLGDTQY
NA	TRBV5-1	TRBJ2-3	ASSFGMGGGTDTQY
NA	TRBV10-1	TRBJ1-1	ASSERETEAF
TRBD2	TRBV4-3	TRBJ2-7	ASSQATMSGLAGGNEQY
NA	TRBV28	TRBJ1-3	ASSSLDFSGNTIY
TRBD2	TRBV11-2	TRBJ2-1	ASSLVLAGGYNEQF
TRBD1	TRBV7-2	TRBJ1-2	ASSQQGGEAGYT
NA	TRBV30	TRBJ1-1	AWSVTRLNTEAF
TRBD1	TRBV6-5	TRBJ2-2	ASINNRGRTGELF
NA	TRBV11-2	TRBJ1-2	ASSRTSGRHNYGYT
NA	TRBV12-3/TRBV12-4	TRBJ1-2	ASSFSSNYGYT
NA	TRBV23-1	TRBJ1-4	ASSLDQKLF
NA	TRBV4-3	TRBJ1-6	ASSQVQGEDSPLH
TRBD1	TRBV7-9	TRBJ2-5	ASSVTGAQETQY
TRBD2	TRBV5-6	TRBJ2-1	ASSLLAGGGPYNEQF
TRBD1	TRBV19	TRBJ1-5	ASSRGQAGEGYGNQPQH
NA	TRBV19	TRBJ1-5	ASSIGQPQH